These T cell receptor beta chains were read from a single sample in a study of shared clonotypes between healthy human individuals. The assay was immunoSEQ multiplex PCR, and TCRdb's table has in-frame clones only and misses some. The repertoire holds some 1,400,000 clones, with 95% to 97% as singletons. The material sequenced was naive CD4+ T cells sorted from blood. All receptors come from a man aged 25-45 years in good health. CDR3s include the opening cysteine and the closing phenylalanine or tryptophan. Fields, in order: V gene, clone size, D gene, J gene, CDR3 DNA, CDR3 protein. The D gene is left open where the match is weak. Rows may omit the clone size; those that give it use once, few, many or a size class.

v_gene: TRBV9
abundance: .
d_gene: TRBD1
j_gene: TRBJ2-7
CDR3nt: TGTGCCAGCAGCCCCCGTGGGGACAGGGGACACGAGCAGTACTTC
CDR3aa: CASSPRGDRGHEQYF

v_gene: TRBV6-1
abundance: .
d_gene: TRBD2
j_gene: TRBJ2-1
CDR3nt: TGTGCCAGCAGTCCCACTAGCGGCTCCTACAATGAGCAGTTCTTC
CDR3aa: CASSPTSGSYNEQFF

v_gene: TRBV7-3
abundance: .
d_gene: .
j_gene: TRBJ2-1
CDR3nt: TGTGCCAGCAGCTCCGATAGTAAGGGAAGGGCCAGCTACAATGAGCAGTTCTTC
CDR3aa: CASSSDSKGRASYNEQFF

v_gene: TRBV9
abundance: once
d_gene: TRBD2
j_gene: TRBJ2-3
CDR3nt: TGTGCCAGCAGCGTAGGTCCAGCGGGGTCTAGCACAGATACGCAGTATTTT
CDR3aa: CASSVGPAGSSTDTQYF

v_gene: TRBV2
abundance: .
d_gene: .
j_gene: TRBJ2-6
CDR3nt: TGTGCCAGCAGTGAAGACAGCCTCGGTTTGGGGGCCAACGTCCTGACTTTC
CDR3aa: CASSEDSLGLGANVLTF

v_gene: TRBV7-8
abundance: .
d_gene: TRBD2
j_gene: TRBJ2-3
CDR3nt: TGTGCCAGCAGCTCGGAGCGGGAGATGAGAGATACGCAGTATTTT
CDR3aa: CASSSEREMRDTQYF

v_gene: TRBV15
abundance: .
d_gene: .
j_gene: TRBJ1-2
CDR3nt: TGTGCCACCAGCAGAGATGGGGTTCATGGGGTTGGGTATGGCTACACCTTC
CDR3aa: CATSRDGVHGVGYGYTF

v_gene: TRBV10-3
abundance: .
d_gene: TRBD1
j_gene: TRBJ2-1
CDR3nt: TGTGCCATCAGGGGGACAGGGGGCAACGATGAGCAGTTCTTC
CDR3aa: CAIRGTGGNDEQFF

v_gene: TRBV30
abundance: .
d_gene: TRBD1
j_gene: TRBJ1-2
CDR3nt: TGTGCCTGGTCGACAGGGGGAAGCTATGGCTACACCTTC
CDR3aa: CAWSTGGSYGYTF

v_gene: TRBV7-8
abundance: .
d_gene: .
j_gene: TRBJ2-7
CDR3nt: TGTGCCAGCAGCGCCGGTCCCGGGACAAACTACGAGCAGTACTTC
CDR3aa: CASSAGPGTNYEQYF

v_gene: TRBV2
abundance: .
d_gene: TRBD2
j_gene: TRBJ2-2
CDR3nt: TGTGCCAGCAGTGAAGCTAGCGGGGGCACCGGGGAGCTGTTTTTT
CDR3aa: CASSEASGGTGELFF

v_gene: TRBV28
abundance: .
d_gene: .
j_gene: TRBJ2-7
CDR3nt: TGTGCCAGCAGCTCCACGGCCATGCCCGGTAGCGAGCAGTACTTC
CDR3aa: CASSSTAMPGSEQYF

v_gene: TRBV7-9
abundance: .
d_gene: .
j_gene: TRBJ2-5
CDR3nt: TGTGCCAGCAGCTTATATAGAGAGACCCAGTACTTC
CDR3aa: CASSLYRETQYF

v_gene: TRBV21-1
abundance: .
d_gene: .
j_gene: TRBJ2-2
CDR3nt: TGTGCCAGCAGCAAAGTGAGCCTTGGGACAGGGGCGAACACCGGGGAGCTGTTTTTT
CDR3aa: CASSKVSLGTGANTGELFF

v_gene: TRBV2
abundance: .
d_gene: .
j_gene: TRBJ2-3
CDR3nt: TGTGCCAGCAGTGATATAAACCGGGACCGTACTTATACGCAGTATTTT
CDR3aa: CASSDINRDRTYTQYF

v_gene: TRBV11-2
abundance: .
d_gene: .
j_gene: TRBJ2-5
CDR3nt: TGTGCCAGCAGCTTAGAACCAGCGTACCAAGAGACCCAGTACTTC
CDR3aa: CASSLEPAYQETQYF

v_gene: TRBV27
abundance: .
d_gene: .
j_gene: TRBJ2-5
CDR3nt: TGTGCCAGCGGGAGTTTGGGGGCTAGCGGATACCAAGAGACCCAGTACTTC
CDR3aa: CASGSLGASGYQETQYF

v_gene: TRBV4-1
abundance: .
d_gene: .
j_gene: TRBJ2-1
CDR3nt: TGCGCCAGCAGCCAAGGGACGTACAATGAGCAGTTCTTC
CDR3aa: CASSQGTYNEQFF

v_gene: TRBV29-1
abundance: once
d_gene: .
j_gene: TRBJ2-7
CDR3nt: TGCAGCGCCAAGTCCACCTGGGGGAACGAGCAGTACTTC
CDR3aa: CSAKSTWGNEQYF

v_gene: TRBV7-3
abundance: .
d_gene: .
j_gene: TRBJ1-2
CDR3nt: TGTGCCAGCAGCTCTAACAGGGAAGGGGATTATGGCTACACCTTC
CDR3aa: CASSSNREGDYGYTF

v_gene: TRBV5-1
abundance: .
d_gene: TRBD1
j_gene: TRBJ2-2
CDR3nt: TGCGCCAGCAGCCGACAGGGGATTACGAACACCGGGGAGCTGTTTTTT
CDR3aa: CASSRQGITNTGELFF

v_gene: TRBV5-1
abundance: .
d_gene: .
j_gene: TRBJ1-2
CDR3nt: TGCGCCAGCAGCTTGTTCCAGGAGTATGGCTACACCTTC
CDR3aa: CASSLFQEYGYTF

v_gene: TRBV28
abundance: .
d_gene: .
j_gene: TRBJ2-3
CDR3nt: TGTGCCAGCAGTTTTGAGGTCGGAGCAGATACGCAGTATTTT
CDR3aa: CASSFEVGADTQYF

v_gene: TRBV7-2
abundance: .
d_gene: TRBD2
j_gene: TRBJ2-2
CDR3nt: TGTGCCAGCAGCTTTTGGCTAGCGGGCGCCGCGAACACCGGGGAGCTGTTTTTT
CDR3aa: CASSFWLAGAANTGELFF

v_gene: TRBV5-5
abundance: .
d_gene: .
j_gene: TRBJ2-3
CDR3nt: TGTGCCAGCAGCAGAGACACAAGCACAGATACGCAGTATTTT
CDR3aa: CASSRDTSTDTQYF

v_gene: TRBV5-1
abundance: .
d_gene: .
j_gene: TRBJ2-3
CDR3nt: TGCGCCAGCAGCTTTGACGCGACAGATACGCAGTATTTT
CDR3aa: CASSFDATDTQYF

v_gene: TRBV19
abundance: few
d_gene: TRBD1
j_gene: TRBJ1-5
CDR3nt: TGTGCCAGTTCCAGGGGGCCAACTCAGCCCCAGCATTTT
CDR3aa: CASSRGPTQPQHF

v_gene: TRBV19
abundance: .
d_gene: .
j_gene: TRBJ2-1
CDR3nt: TGTGCCAGTAGTATAGAACTGCCTAGGGGTAATGAGCAGTTCTTC
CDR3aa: CASSIELPRGNEQFF

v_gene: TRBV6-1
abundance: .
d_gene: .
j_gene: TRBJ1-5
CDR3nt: TGTGCCAGCAGTGAGTCACGGGGCCAGCCCCAGCATTTT
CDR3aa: CASSESRGQPQHF

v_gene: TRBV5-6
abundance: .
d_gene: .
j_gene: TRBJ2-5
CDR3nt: TGTGCCAGCAGCTCAACTAGAGGGGGGGAGACCCAGTACTTC
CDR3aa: CASSSTRGGETQYF

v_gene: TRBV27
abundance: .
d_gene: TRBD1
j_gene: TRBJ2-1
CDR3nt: TGTGCCAGCAGACGAGACAGGGTTAACAGTGAGCAGTTCTTC
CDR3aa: CASRRDRVNSEQFF

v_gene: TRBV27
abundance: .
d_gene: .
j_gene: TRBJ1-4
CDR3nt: TGTGCCAGCAGTTTGCTCCCTGGAAGGTTGGGTGAAAAACTGTTTTTT
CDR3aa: CASSLLPGRLGEKLFF

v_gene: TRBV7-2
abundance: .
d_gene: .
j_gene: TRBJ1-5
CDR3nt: TGTGCCAGCAGCCCCTCGGGTGGGGCAGAGCCCCAGCATTTT
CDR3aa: CASSPSGGAEPQHF

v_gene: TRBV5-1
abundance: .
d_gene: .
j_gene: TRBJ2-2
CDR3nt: TGCGCCAGCAGCTTGGGGGCTGGCGGCGGGGAGCTGTTTTTT
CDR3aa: CASSLGAGGGELFF

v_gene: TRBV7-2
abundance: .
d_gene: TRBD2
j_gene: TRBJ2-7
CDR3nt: TGTGCCAGCAGCGAAGGGTCTAGCGGTTCCTACGAGCAGTACTTC
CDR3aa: CASSEGSSGSYEQYF

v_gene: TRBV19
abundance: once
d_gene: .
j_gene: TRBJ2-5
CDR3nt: TGTGCCAGTAGTCCCTCCGCGCTTGTGACCCAGTACTTC
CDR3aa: CASSPSALVTQYF

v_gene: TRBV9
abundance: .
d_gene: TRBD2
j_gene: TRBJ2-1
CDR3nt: TGTGCCAGCAGCCTCGGTCCCGGGACTAGCGGCTACAATGAGCAGTTCTTC
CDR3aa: CASSLGPGTSGYNEQFF

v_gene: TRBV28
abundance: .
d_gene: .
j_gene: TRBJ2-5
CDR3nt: TGTGCCAGCAGTTTACCCAGGGAAGAGACCCAGTACTTC
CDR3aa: CASSLPREETQYF

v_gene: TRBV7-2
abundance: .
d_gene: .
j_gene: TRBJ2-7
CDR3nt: TGTGCCAGCAGCCGTACCGCCTACGAGCAGTACTTC
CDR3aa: CASSRTAYEQYF

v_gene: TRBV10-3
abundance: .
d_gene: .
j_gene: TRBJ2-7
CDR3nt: TGTGCCATCAGTGAGTCCTTATTGGTCCGGGGCCGCCAATACGAGCAGTACTTC
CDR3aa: CAISESLLVRGRQYEQYF

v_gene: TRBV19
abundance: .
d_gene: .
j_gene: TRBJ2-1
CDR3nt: TGTGCCACCTCAGAGGGGTTTAAATACAATGAGCAGTTCTTC
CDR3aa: CATSEGFKYNEQFF

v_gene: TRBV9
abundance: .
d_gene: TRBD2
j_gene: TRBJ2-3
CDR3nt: TGTGCCAGCAGCGTAGCTAGCGGGAGGTCAGATACGCAGTATTTT
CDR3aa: CASSVASGRSDTQYF